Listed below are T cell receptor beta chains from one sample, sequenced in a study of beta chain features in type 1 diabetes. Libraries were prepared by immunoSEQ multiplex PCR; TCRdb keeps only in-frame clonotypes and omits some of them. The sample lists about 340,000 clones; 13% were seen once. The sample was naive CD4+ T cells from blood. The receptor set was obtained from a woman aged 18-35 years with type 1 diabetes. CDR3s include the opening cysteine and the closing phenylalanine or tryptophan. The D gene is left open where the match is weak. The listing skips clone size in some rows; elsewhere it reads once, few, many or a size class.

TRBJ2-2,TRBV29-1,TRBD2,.,CSVQREFTGELFF,TGCAGCGTTCAGCGGGAGTTCACCGGGGAGCTGTTTTTT
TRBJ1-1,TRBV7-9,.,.,CASSLVADTEAFF,TGTGCCAGCAGCTTAGTCGCAGACACTGAAGCTTTCTTT
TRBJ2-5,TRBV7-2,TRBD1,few,CASSLSGTGVSETQYF,TGTGCCAGCAGCTTAAGTGGGACAGGGGTCTCGGAGACCCAGTACTTC
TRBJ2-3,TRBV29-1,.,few,CSVGLRFTDTQYF,TGCAGCGTCGGACTAAGGTTCACAGATACGCAGTATTTT
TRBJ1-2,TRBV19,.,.,CASMGRSSGYTF,TGTGCCAGTATGGGCCGCTCCTCGGGCTACACCTTC
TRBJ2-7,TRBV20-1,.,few,CSASGSSEQYF,TGCAGTGCTAGCGGGAGTAGCGAGCAGTACTTC
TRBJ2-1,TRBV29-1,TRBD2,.,CSVRAGASSGEQFF,TGCAGCGTTCGTGCGGGAGCATCGTCAGGTGAGCAGTTCTTC
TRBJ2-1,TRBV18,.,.,CASSPPLGPSSYNEQFF,TGTGCCAGCTCACCTCCCTTGGGCCCGAGCTCCTACAATGAGCAGTTCTTC
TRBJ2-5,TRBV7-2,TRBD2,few,CASSLGAAGGGQETQYF,TGTGCCAGCAGCTTAGGAGCGGCGGGAGGAGGCCAAGAGACCCAGTACTTC
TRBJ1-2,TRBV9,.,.,CASSVGVGQGYGYTF,TGTGCCAGCAGCGTAGGCGTGGGTCAGGGTTATGGCTACACCTTC
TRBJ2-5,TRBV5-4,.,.,CASSLGLVEQETQYF,TGTGCCAGCAGCTTGGGACTAGTTGAACAAGAGACCCAGTACTTC
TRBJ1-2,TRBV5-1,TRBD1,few,CASSKTQGAYGYTF,TGCGCCAGCAGCAAAACACAGGGGGCCTATGGCTACACCTTC
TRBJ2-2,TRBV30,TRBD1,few,CAWSPDRGWTGELFF,TGTGCCTGGAGTCCGGACAGGGGATGGACCGGGGAGCTGTTTTTT
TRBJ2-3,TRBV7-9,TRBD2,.,CASSPAVAGIFTDTQYF,TGTGCCAGCAGCCCAGCGGTAGCGGGGATTTTCACAGATACGCAGTATTTT